One and the same sample provided the 18 T cell receptor beta chains below, sequenced in a study of blood T cell repertoires in COVID-19. Method: immunoSEQ multiplex PCR; TCRdb's copy keeps in-frame clones and lacks some. The sample includes about 180,000 clones, less than 85% seen only once; the top ten take approximately 7%. The sequencing input was peripheral blood. All receptors come from a human donor in a cohort sampled during active COVID-19.

The sample holds one count of this clone. The chain couples TRBV7-8 to TRBJ1-1; 7 bases align to TRBD1. CDR1 is SGHVS, CDR2 FQNEAQ, per germline. V lost 5 bases and J lost 0; bases outside the gene matches: 21. The CDR3 covers 20 residues. DNA of the CDR3: TGTGCCAGCAGCCCTCCTCGATCGTGGGGAACAGGGGTAATGAACACTGAAGCTTTCTTT. It encodes CASSPPRSWGTGVMNTEAFF.

The gene calls are TRBV5-1 and TRBJ2-7; perhaps TRBD1 as D (5 bases). CDR3 size: 15 residues. Trimming took 0 bases from V and 7 from J, leaving 17 bases between them. Germline values: CDR1 SGHRS, CDR2 YFSETQ. The DNA for the CDR3 is TGCGCCAGCAGCTTGGCCAGGGCGAATCCTGTGGAGCAGTACTTC. Translated: CASSLARANPVEQYF.

The chain employs TRBV5-5 and TRBJ2-5; 8 bases align to TRBD2. V dropped 0 bases and J dropped 4; count of bases not matched to a gene: 2. CDR1 and CDR2 from the germline V gene are SGHKS and YYEKEE (reference sequence). The CDR3 runs to 14 residues. The CDR3 DNA reads as TGTGCCAGCAGCTTGGACGGGGGGGCAGAGACCCAGTACTTC. It encodes CASSLDGGAETQYF.

The CDR3 bases are TGCAGCGTGGAATCGCAAAGACTGGAAATAAATGGCTACACCTTC. Translation: CSVESQRLEINGYTF. The chain has TRBV29-1 and TRBJ1-2; D is unresolved. The V end lost 6 bases, the J end lost 6 bases, and 23 bases lay between the germline ends. Germline values: CDR1 SQVTM, CDR2 ANQGSEA. The CDR3 is 15 residues long.

The table lists this clone with a count of one. V usage is TRBV12-3 or TRBV12-4 and J usage is TRBJ2-7, with D hard to call. This CDR3 has 13 residues. V was clipped by 2 bases and J by 10 bases, with 15 bases between them. The CDR3 sequence: CASSLPQWSHQYF. The CDR3 DNA sequence: TGTGCCAGCAGTTTACCGCAGTGGTCACATCAGTACTTC.

The V gene is TRBV7-9, the J gene TRBJ1-2; D perhaps matches TRBD1 (6 bases). Germline CDR1 is SEHNR and CDR2 is FQNEAQ (reference sequence). V was trimmed by 7 bases and J by 3 bases, leaving 24 bases between them. This CDR3 comprises 17 residues. CDR3 amino acids: CASNQIPPQGPDYGYTF. In nucleotides, the CDR3 is TGTGCCAGCAACCAGATCCCCCCCCAGGGGCCTGACTATGGCTACACCTTC.

The chain is built from TRBV5-4 and TRBJ1-2; 7 bases align to TRBD1. CDR3 length equals 14 residues. Germline loops: CDR1 SGHNT, CDR2 YYREEE (reference sequence). The junction had 11 bases not matched to a gene; V was cut back by 4 bases and J by 8 bases. The CDR3 loop reads CASSPGQSVWGYTF. DNA for the CDR3: TGTGCCAGCAGCCCGGGACAGAGCGTTTGGGGCTACACCTTC.

The chain couples TRBV3-1 (or the pseudogene TRBV3-2) to TRBJ2-7; a possible D gene is TRBD2 (6 bases). Trimming left V 3 bases short and J 4 bases short, with 16 bases between. The CDR3 consists of 15 residues. Germline-derived CDR1 and CDR2 are LGHDT and YNNKEL (reference sequence). This CDR3 is CASSQGRDWGYEQYF. CDR3 DNA: TGTGCCAGCAGCCAGGGACGGGACTGGGGGTACGAGCAGTACTTC.

This clone was counted once. The chain couples TRBV7-2 to TRBJ1-6, with D uncertain. Germline V CDR1 and CDR2: SGHTA, FQGNSA. Trimming took off 5 bases at V and 6 bases at J, with 8 bases between the two ends. This CDR3 is 13 amino acids long. The CDR3, as DNA: TGTGCCAGCAGCGCCGACATTAATTCACCCCTCCACTTT. This encodes CASSADINSPLHF.

V gene TRBV29-1 combines with J gene TRBJ2-6; 9 bases are shared with TRBD1. CDR1 and CDR2 from the germline V gene are SQVTM and ANQGSEA. The junction had 6 bases not matched to a gene; V was cut back by 6 bases and J by 0 bases. The CDR3 consists of 16 residues. Written as DNA, the CDR3 is TGCAGCGTGCTGGGACAGGGAACCTCTGGGGCCAACGTCCTGACTTTC. Translated, it gives CSVLGQGTSGANVLTF.

The chain is built from TRBV6-5 and TRBJ1-1, with D unresolved. The CDR3 consists of 13 residues. Germline V gene sequence: CDR1 MNHEY, CDR2 SVGAGI. Between the trimmed V and J ends, which lost 7 bases and 4 bases, there was a span of 13 bases. CDR3 in amino acids: CASTRELATEAFF. CDR3 in DNA: TGTGCCAGCACCCGGGAGTTGGCCACTGAAGCTTTCTTT.

The chain is built from TRBV5-6 and TRBJ1-2; 7 bases agree with TRBD1. This CDR3 spans 13 amino acids. Germline assignment: CDR1 SGHDT and CDR2 YYEEEE. Germline trimming cut 4 bases from V and 4 bases from J; bases unmatched to any gene: 4. The CDR3 sequence: CASSPGQSYGYTF. Here the CDR3 DNA reads TGTGCCAGCAGCCCGGGACAGAGCTATGGCTACACCTTC.

CDR3 loop: CASSLDTSTDTQYF. CDR3 nucleotides: TGCGCCAGCAGCTTGGACACAAGCACAGATACGCAGTATTTT. This chain uses TRBV5-1 with TRBJ2-3; D not certain. The germline V and J ends were trimmed by 0 bases and 0 bases, with 5 bases remaining between them. CDR3 length: 14 residues. Looked up from germline, CDR1 is SGHRS and CDR2 is YFSETQ.

J is TRBJ2-7 and V is TRBV6-6; maybe TRBD2 (8 bases). The CDR3 consists of 13 residues. Trimming removed 7 bases from V and 6 bases from J, with 16 bases in between. Germline V CDR1 and CDR2: MNHNY, SVGAGI (reference sequence). CDR3 DNA: TGTGCCAGCAACCCCGGGAGGGGGCTCGAGCAGTACTTC. The encoded protein is CASNPGRGLEQYF.

The chain joins TRBV18 to TRBJ2-7, with TRBD1 matching 10 bases. V lost 3 bases and J lost 6; bases outside the gene matches: 8. The germline V gene encodes CDR1 KGHSH and CDR2 LQKENI. The CDR3 extends over 15 amino acids. In DNA form, the CDR3 reads TGTGCCAGCTCACCGCCGACAGGGGGCCGGGGCGAGCAGTACTTC. This translates into CASSPPTGGRGEQYF.

The chain employs TRBV5-1 and TRBJ2-5; 7 bases are shared with TRBD1. Germline assignment: CDR1 SGHRS and CDR2 YFSETQ. J was trimmed by 3 bases and V by 1 base; bases with no gene match: 3. This CDR3 spans 14 amino acids. In DNA form, the CDR3 reads TGCGCCAGCAGCTTGCCCGGACAGGAAGAGACCCAGTACTTC. Translation gives CASSLPGQEETQYF.

This chain joins TRBV5-4 and TRBJ2-7; a weak D match, TRBD2 (5 bases). The CDR3 spans 16 residues. CDR1 is SGHNT, CDR2 YYREEE, per germline (reference sequence). V was cut by 0 bases and J by 3 bases, with 16 bases left in between. The CDR3 reads CASSLDAEAALYEQYF. For the CDR3, the DNA is TGTGCCAGCAGCTTGGATGCGGAGGCCGCCCTCTACGAGCAGTACTTC.

The chain couples TRBV7-2 to TRBJ2-3; TRBD2 agrees at 7 bases. Germline CDR1 SGHTA, CDR2 FQGNSA. The CDR3 consists of 16 residues. J lost 0 bases, V lost 5 bases, and 8 bases had no gene match. The CDR3 loop reads CASSLRGSSSTDTQYF. CDR3 in DNA: TGTGCCAGCAGCCTGCGGGGGAGTTCTAGCACAGATACGCAGTATTTT.